This entry is about one T cell receptor beta chain. The source of the sample is a study of blood T cell repertoires in COVID-19. Overall study: Some COVID-19 samples were acute and others convalescent; all came from the United States, Italy and Spain. PBMCs, B-cell-depleted T cells, or T cells provided the cDNA or gDNA that made up the material.

Per the original methods: For nucleated cells, counts were estimated from reference gene primer amplification. The repertoire was sequenced with immunoSEQ multiplex PCR; TCRdb's copy has only in-frame clones and lacks some. V, J and clone size were drawn from that table, and D and trimming were deduced from the DNA. This table has about 220,000 clones, around four fifths appearing once. The V end lost 3 bases, the J end lost 3 bases, and 17 bases lay between the germline ends. The CDR3 totals 16 residues. Germline-derived CDR1 and CDR2 are MGHRA and YSYEKL. V usage is TRBV4-1 and J usage is TRBJ2-5, with D possibly matching TRBD2 (6 bases). This receptor was identified in a man aged 30-40 years with active or convalescent COVID-19. Sequencing input: peripheral blood. The CDR3 nucleotides are TGCGCCAGCAGCCACAGAGCGGCGGGAATGGAAGAGACCCAGTACTTC. This codes for CASSHRAAGMEETQYF.